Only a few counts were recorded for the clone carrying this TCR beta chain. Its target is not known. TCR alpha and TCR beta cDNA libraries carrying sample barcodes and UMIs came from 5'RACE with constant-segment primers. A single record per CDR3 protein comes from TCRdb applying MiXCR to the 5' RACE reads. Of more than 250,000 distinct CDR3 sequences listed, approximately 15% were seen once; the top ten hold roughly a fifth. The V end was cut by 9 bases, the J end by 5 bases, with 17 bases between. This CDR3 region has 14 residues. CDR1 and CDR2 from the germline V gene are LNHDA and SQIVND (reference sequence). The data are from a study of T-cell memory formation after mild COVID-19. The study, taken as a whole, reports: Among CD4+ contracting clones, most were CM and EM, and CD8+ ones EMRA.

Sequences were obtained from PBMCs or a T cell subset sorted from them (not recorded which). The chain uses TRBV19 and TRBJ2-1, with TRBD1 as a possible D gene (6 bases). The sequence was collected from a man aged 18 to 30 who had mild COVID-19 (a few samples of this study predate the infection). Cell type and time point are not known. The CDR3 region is CASTGDRLNNEQFF. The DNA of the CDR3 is TGTGCCAGCACCGGAGACAGGTTAAACAATGAGCAGTTCTTC. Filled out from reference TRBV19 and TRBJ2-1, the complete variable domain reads DGGITQSPKYLFRKEGQNVTLSCEQNLNHDAMYWYRQDPGQGLRLIYYSQIVNDFQKGDIAEGYSVSREKKESFPLTVTSAQKNPTAFYLCASTGDRLNNEQFFGPGTRLTVL.